These 13 T cell receptor beta chains were all obtained from the same sample, sequenced in a study of monozygotic twins with inflammatory bowel disease. TCRdb re-called the 5' RACE reads; one entry per CDR3 protein, DNA not given. The sample's table shows under 350,000 distinct CDR3 sequences. The sequenced sample consisted of blood. These receptors all come from a human donor with ulcerative colitis or Crohn's disease, or a healthy co-twin of an affected twin (not recorded which).

This chain connects TRBV6-1 to TRBJ2-3; with no DNA, the TCRdb D assignment of TRBD1 cannot be verified. Germline assignment: CDR1 MNHNS and CDR2 SASEGT. The CDR3 length is 15 residues. This CDR3 is CASTTGTVMTDTQYF.

The chain is built from TRBV7-3 and TRBJ2-7; TCRdb reports TRBD2, a call that lacks DNA to check it against. The germline V gene has CDR1 SGHTA and CDR2 FQGTGA. The CDR3 is 15 residues long. The CDR3 is CASSLRPGTNYEQYF.

This chain connects TRBV20-1 to TRBJ2-5; absent DNA, TCRdb's TRBD1 call cannot be checked. Germline assignment: CDR1 DFQATT and CDR2 SNEGSKA (reference sequence). CDR3 length equals 12 residues. The CDR3 is CRTIPTEETQYF.

The rearrangement joins TRBV9 to TRBJ2-7; TCRdb designates TRBD1, a call that cannot be tested without DNA. The CDR3 sequence is 14 residues long. Germline values: CDR1 SGDLS, CDR2 YYNGEE. The CDR3 sequence is CASSAGTVGYEQYF.

V gene TRBV5-5 combines with J gene TRBJ1-4. The CDR3 has 14 residues. The germline gives CDR1 SGHKS, CDR2 YYEKEE (reference sequence). The CDR3 protein is CASSWGGSGEKLFF. The complete variable domain, with remaining parts taken from reference TRBV5-5 and TRBJ1-4, reads DAGVTQSPTHLIKTRGQQVTLRCSPISGHKSVSWYQQVLGQGPQFIFQYYEKEERGRGNFPDRFSARQFPNYSSELNVNALLLGDSALYLCASSWGGSGEKLFFGSGTQLSVL.

The rearrangement links TRBV30 to TRBJ2-7; there is no DNA to check the TCRdb D call of TRBD1. There are 13 residues in the CDR3. Germline V gene data show CDR1 as GTSNPN and CDR2 as SVGIG (reference sequence). The CDR3 sequence is CAWRQPGGYEQYF.

The V and J genes are TRBV25-1 and TRBJ2-1; as DNA is missing, the TRBD1 call by TCRdb cannot be tested. Germline V CDR1 and CDR2: MGHDK, SYGVNS. This CDR3 spans 14 amino acids. The CDR3 loop is CASSLAGPYNEQFF.

This sequence joins TRBV4-3 and TRBJ1-4. This CDR3 comprises 16 residues. Germline lookup yields CDR1 LGHNA and CDR2 YSLEER. The CDR3 reads CASSQNRGEVNEKLFF.

The chain couples TRBV5-6 to TRBJ1-4; TCRdb indicates TRBD1, and absent DNA this call remains unverified. The germline V gene has CDR1 SGHDT and CDR2 YYEEEE. The CDR3 has 13 residues. The CDR3: CASSTDRAEKLFF.

The chain joins TRBV5-4 to TRBJ2-7. Germline assignment: CDR1 SGHNT and CDR2 YYREEE (reference sequence). The CDR3 totals 17 residues. CDR3: CASSPRRASGRAYEQYF.

V usage is TRBV29-1 and J usage is TRBJ2-5; the D call of TRBD1 rests on TCRdb alone, since no DNA is present to check it. CDR3 length equals 13 residues. Germline lookup yields CDR1 SQVTM and CDR2 ANQGSEA. CDR3 residues: CSVVRGARETQYF.

This chain uses TRBV10-1 with TRBJ2-1. This CDR3 contains 13 residues. Germline values: CDR1 WNHNN, CDR2 SYGVQD (reference sequence). CDR3 residues: CASSAQFGNEQFF.

The rearrangement uses TRBV5-1 and TRBJ2-5; TCRdb returns TRBD1, unconfirmable since there is no DNA. The germline gives CDR1 SGHRS, CDR2 YFSETQ. The CDR3 loop spans 13 amino acids. This CDR3 reads CASSLMGEETQYF.